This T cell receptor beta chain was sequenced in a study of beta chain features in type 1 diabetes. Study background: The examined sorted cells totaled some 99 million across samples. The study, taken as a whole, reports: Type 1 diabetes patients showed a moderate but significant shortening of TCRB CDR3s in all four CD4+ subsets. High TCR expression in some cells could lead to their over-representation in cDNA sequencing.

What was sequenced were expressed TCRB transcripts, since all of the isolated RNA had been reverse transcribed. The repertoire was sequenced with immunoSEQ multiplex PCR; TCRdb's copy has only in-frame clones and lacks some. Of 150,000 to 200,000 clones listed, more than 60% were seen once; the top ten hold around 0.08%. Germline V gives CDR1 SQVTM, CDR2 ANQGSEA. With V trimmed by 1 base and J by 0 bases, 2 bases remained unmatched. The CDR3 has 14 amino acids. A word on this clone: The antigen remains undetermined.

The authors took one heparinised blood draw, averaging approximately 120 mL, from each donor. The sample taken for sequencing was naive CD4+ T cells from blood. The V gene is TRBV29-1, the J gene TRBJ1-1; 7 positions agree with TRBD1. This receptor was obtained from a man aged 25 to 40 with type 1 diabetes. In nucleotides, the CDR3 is TGCAGCGTTGAAGGGGACAGCATGAACACTGAAGCTTTCTTT. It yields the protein CSVEGDSMNTEAFF. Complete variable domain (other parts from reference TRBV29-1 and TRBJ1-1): SAVISQKPSRDICQRGTSLTIQCQVDSQVTMMFWYRQQPGQSLTLIATANQGSEATYESGFVIDKFPISRPNLTFSTLTVSNMSPEDSSIYLCSVEGDSMNTEAFFGQGTRLTVV.